Presented here are 16 T cell receptor beta chains from one specimen sequenced in a study of CD8+CD57+ T cells in acquired aplastic anemia. The template for TCR beta VDJ and CDR3 sequence profiling was genomic DNA. TCRdb processed the reads anew with MiXCR; each CDR3 protein has one entry. The table lists about 190,000 distinct CDR3 sequences, approximately 50% of them singletons. Sequencing input: sorted CD4+, CD8+, or CD8+CD57+ T cells (not recorded which) from PBMCs. The receptor set was obtained from a human donor in good health, serving as a control.

The chain uses TRBV10-1 and TRBJ1-2; 7 bases are a match to TRBD1. V shed 0 bases, J shed 4 bases, and the junction held 5 bases outside the gene matches. This CDR3 contains 15 residues. Germline V gene sequence: CDR1 WNHNN, CDR2 SYGVQD (reference sequence). CDR3 residues: CASSESKQGPYGYTF. The DNA for the CDR3 is TGCGCCAGCAGTGAGTCCAAACAGGGGCCCTATGGCTACACCTTC.

The V gene is TRBV10-3, the J gene TRBJ1-1; maybe TRBD1 (5 bases). There are 14 residues in the CDR3. Trimming cost V 8 bases and J 1 base, with 14 bases left between them. Per germline, CDR1 ENHRY and CDR2 SYGVKD. In DNA, the CDR3 is TGTGCCATCGGGTCCGGGGCACCGAACACTGAAGCTTTCTTT. It yields the protein CAIGSGAPNTEAFF.

V usage is TRBV7-3 and J usage is TRBJ2-2; D not resolved. The CDR3 covers 12 residues. Germline-derived CDR1 and CDR2 are SGHTA and FQGTGA. Trimming removed 3 bases at V and 7 bases at J, with 6 bases between. The CDR3 loop reads CASSFDIGELFF. The CDR3 DNA follows: TGTGCCAGCAGCTTCGATATCGGGGAGCTGTTTTTT. Looking up the rest from reference TRBV7-3 and TRBJ2-2 gives the full variable domain: GAGVSQTPSNKVTEKGKYVELRCDPISGHTALYWYRQSLGQGPEFLIYFQGTGAADDSGLPNDRFFAVRPEGSVSTLKIQRTERGDSAVYLCASSFDIGELFFGEGSRLTVL.

The chain has TRBV24-1 and TRBJ2-3; 8 bases line up with TRBD2. The CDR3 is made up of 13 amino acids. Trimming at V came to 12 bases and at J to 3 bases, leaving 7 bases not matched to a gene. Germline CDR1 and CDR2: KGHDR and SFDVKD. The DNA for the CDR3 is TGTGCCGCCGGGCGGGGGGTTACAGATACGCAGTATTTT. This codes for CAAGRGVTDTQYF.

This clonotype was seen ten or more times. The V gene is TRBV9, the J gene TRBJ1-2; 8 bases line up with TRBD1. The V gene's germline CDR1 is SGDLS and CDR2 YYNGEE. The J segment lost 2 bases and the V segment lost 0 bases, leaving 12 bases of the junction unmatched. The CDR3 consists of 18 residues. CDR3 region: CASSVAPHQGAPNYGYTF. The CDR3 DNA follows: TGTGCCAGCAGCGTAGCGCCCCATCAGGGGGCTCCAAACTATGGCTACACCTTC. Full variable domain (rest looked up from reference TRBV9 and TRBJ1-2): DSGVTQTPKHLITATGQRVTLRCSPRSGDLSVYWYQQSLDQGLQFLIQYYNGEERAKGNILERFSAQQFPDLHSELNLSSLELGDSALYFCASSVAPHQGAPNYGYTFGSGTRLTVV.

This clonotype has at least ten counts. The chain carries TRBV25-1 and TRBJ1-3; D is perhaps TRBD1 (6 bases). This CDR3 is built from 14 residues. Trimming cost V 6 bases and J 0 bases, with 9 bases left between them. Germline-derived CDR1 and CDR2 are MGHDK and SYGVNS. The CDR3 spells CASSRTASGNTIYF. The CDR3, as DNA: TGTGCCAGCAGCAGGACAGCCTCTGGAAACACCATATATTTT.

The V and J genes are TRBV2 and TRBJ2-5; TRBD1 or TRBD2 may be the D gene (5 bases each). The length of the CDR3 is 17 residues. CDR1 is SNHLY and CDR2 is FYNNEI in the germline V gene. V was cut by 4 bases and J by 1 base, with 19 bases left in between. In DNA, the CDR3 is TGTGCCAGCAGTGGGTCGGGCCAGGGAGTAAGCCAAGAGACCCAGTACTTC. It yields the protein CASSGSGQGVSQETQYF. Full variable domain (rest looked up from reference TRBV2 and TRBJ2-5): EPEVTQTPSHQVTQMGQEVILRCVPISNHLYFYWYRQILGQKVEFLVSFYNNEISEKSEIFDDQFSVERPDGSNFTLKIRSTKLEDSAMYFCASSGSGQGVSQETQYFGPGTRLLVL.

As to this clonotype: A junction end diverges from the germline sequence, so it may reflect a read error. The chain employs TRBV5-1 and TRBJ2-2; 7 bases align to TRBD1. The CDR3 has 12 amino acids. Per germline, CDR1 SGHRS and CDR2 YFSETQ. CDR3 nucleotide sequence: TGCGCCAGCGCCAGGGGGACCGGGGAGCTGTTTTTC. It encodes CASARGTGELFF. Full variable domain (remainder filled in from reference TRBV5-1 and TRBJ2-2): KAGVTQTPRYLIKTRGQQVTLSCSPISGHRSVSWYQQTPGQGLQFLFEYFSETQRNKGNFPGRFSGRQFSNSRSEMNVSTLELGDSALYLCASARGTGELFFGEGSRLTVL.

This chain connects TRBV12-3 or TRBV12-4 to TRBJ1-1; D perhaps matches TRBD1 (6 bases). Between the trimmed V and J ends, which lost 5 bases and 2 bases, there was a span of 21 bases. The CDR3 has 17 amino acids. The chain's CDR3 is CASSHGRGFVSNTEAFF. DNA of the CDR3: TGTGCCAGCAGTCACGGTAGGGGGTTTGTGTCCAACACTGAAGCTTTCTTT.

This clonotype was observed a few times. At one end, the junction sequence differs from germline, possibly due to a read error. This chain connects TRBV6-5 to TRBJ2-7; 8 bases align to TRBD2. The length of the CDR3 is 15 residues. Germline-derived CDR1 and CDR2 are MNHEY and SVGAGI. The CDR3 bases are TGTGCCAGCAGTTTCGTAGCGGGGTTTGCCGGGGAGCTGTACTTC. Its translation: CASSFVAGFAGELYF.

This clonotype was recorded at least ten times. The V call is TRBV11-3, the J call TRBJ2-3; D unresolved. CDR3 length equals 14 residues. V was pared by 1 base and J by 6 bases, with 11 bases between. The germline CDR1 and CDR2 sequences are SGHNT and YENEEA. The CDR3 spells CASSLGSPDDTQYF. The CDR3 region has the DNA TGTGCCAGCAGCTTAGGTTCTCCGGATGATACGCAGTATTTT. The full variable domain, completed using reference TRBV11-3 and TRBJ2-3, is EAGVVQSPRYKIIEKKQPVAFWCNPISGHNTLYWYLQNLGQGPELLIRYENEEAVDDSQLPKDRFSAERLKGVDSTLKIQPAELGDSAVYLCASSLGSPDDTQYFGPGTRLTVL.

This clonotype was seen repeatedly, ten times or more. The rearrangement joins TRBV28 to TRBJ1-2, with 9 bases lining up with TRBD1. The CDR3 is 14 residues long. Per the germline V gene, CDR1 is MDHEN and CDR2 is SYDVKM. V lost 5 bases to trimming and J lost 6 bases; unmatched junction nucleotides: 7. Here the CDR3 reads CASSRGQGRDGYTF. The CDR3 nucleotides are TGTGCCAGCAGTAGGGGACAGGGTCGTGATGGCTACACCTTC.

About this clonotype itself: The CDR3 does not end in the conserved phenylalanine or tryptophan, so this is likely a read error. Because the CDR3's place on the DNA is in doubt, the DNA is left out and the CDR3 is given as listed by TCRdb. V and J are TRBV7-2 and TRBJ2-5. The CDR3 is 8 amino acids long, termini counted. Germline V gene sequence: CDR1 SGHTA, CDR2 FQGNSA. CDR3 region: CASSLTPI.

This clonotype was seen just once. The rearrangement uses TRBV11-2 and TRBJ1-4; no definite D call. The CDR3 length is 15 residues. The V gene's germline CDR1 is SGHAT and CDR2 FQNNGV. V was pared by 7 bases and J by 5 bases, with 17 bases between. In nucleotides, the CDR3 is TGTGCCAGCACCTCGCAACAGACGTCAAATGAAAAACTGTTTTTT. Translating gives CASTSQQTSNEKLFF.

This clonotype was recorded at least ten times. The gene calls are TRBV9 and TRBJ2-5, with 12 bases fitting TRBD2. This CDR3 is 15 amino acids long. Germline V CDR1 and CDR2: SGDLS, YYNGEE. Germline trimming cut 3 bases from V and 5 bases from J; bases unmatched to any gene: 5. For the CDR3, the DNA is TGTGCCAGCAGCGCTTGGACTAGCGGGGCCGAGACCCAGTACTTC. It yields the protein CASSAWTSGAETQYF.

In this sample, this clonotype turned up many times. The chain links TRBV7-3 to TRBJ2-6; D gene unclear. Germline CDR1 is SGHTA and CDR2 is FQGTGA. There are 15 residues in the CDR3. Trimming removed 1 base at V and 0 bases at J, with 4 bases between. CDR3 residues: CASSLRASGANVLTF. CDR3 DNA: TGTGCCAGCAGCTTAAGGGCCTCTGGGGCCAACGTCCTGACTTTC.